This TCR beta chain comes out of a study of glioma-infiltrating T cells after dendritic cell vaccination. Study-wide context: The vaccine used monocyte-derived dendritic cells pulsed overnight with autologous tumor lysate.

The time point was: after dendritic cell vaccination, including at tumor progression/relapse. This table comes from immunoSEQ multiplex PCR, and its TCRdb copy is limited to in-frame clones, with some not included. The sample lists tens of thousands of clones, roughly 91% occurring once. Germline values: CDR1 MNHNS, CDR2 SASEGT. The CDR3 is made up of 13 amino acids. V gave up 6 bases and J gave up 8 bases; unmatched junction bases: 9. The chain combines TRBV6-1 with TRBJ1-2; 7 bases map to TRBD1. The clonotype was recovered from a human donor with glioblastoma. This sample comprised blood, obtained after dendritic cell vaccination. This CDR3 reads CASSQDRFGGYTF. DNA for the CDR3: TGTGCCAGCAGCCAGGACAGGTTTGGGGGCTACACCTTC.